This T cell receptor (beta chain) was documented in a study of blood T cell repertoires in COVID-19. As for the study in general: Samples of COVID-19 (acute and convalescent) were obtained from the United States, Italy and Spain. T cells, B-cell-depleted T cells, or PBMCs provided the cDNA or gDNA that served as material.

This CDR3 region has 18 residues. With V trimmed by 6 bases and J by 0 bases, 10 bases remained unmatched. Germline V gives CDR1 LNHDA, CDR2 SQIVND (reference sequence). Original data processing: Reference gene primers were amplified, and this amplification served to estimate nucleated cell counts. Repertoires were generated with immunoSEQ multiplex PCR, while TCRdb's copy carries only in-frame clones and drops some. That table furnishes V, J and clone size, whereas the DNA furnished D and trimming. The sample lists approximately 210,000 clones, 65% to 85% occurring once. The chain combines TRBV19 with TRBJ1-6; 8 bases align to TRBD1. Sample: PBMCs or T cells enriched from blood (not recorded which). The receptor's source is a man aged 25-45 years with acute COVID-19. CDR3 sequence (DNA): TGTGCCAGTAGCCCGACAGGGGATGCGAGCTCCTATAATTCACCCCTCCACTTT. This codes for CASSPTGDASSYNSPLHF.